This T cell receptor (beta chain) originates from a study of cytomegalovirus exposure and HLA in healthy donors. The wider study: About 85 million unique TCRs from HLA-typed donors were held in an early release of data.

A note on this clone: Antigen specificity is unknown.

Findings and limits, study-wide: Reported findings show TCR beta sequences accurately forecast HLA-A and HLA-B alleles in most subjects.

The PCR was carried out with 60 Vbeta primers and 13 Jbeta primers. Libraries were prepared by immunoSEQ multiplex PCR; TCRdb keeps only in-frame clonotypes and omits some of them. The table records 30,000 to 35,000 clones, about 80% of them present only once. This CDR3 is 15 amino acids long. Germline lookup yields CDR1 MRHNA and CDR2 SNTAGT. Losses at the gene ends were 5 bases for V and 3 bases for J; bases not matched to a gene: 6. The clonotype comes from a male donor in good health and CMV-seronegative. Input material: PBMCs. The chain couples TRBV6-4 to TRBJ2-7; the match to TRBD2 covers 11 bases. DNA of the CDR3: TGTGCCAGCAGTCCCGGGACTAGCGGAGTCTACGAGCAGTACTTC. Protein product: CASSPGTSGVYEQYF.